This T cell receptor beta chain was documented in a study of response to subunit inactivated influenza vaccine. The V gene's germline CDR1 is DFQATT and CDR2 SNEGSKA (reference sequence). There are 14 residues in the CDR3. Losses at the gene ends were 6 bases for V and 8 bases for J; bases not matched to a gene: 10. TCRdb recomputed calls from the RT-PCR reads with MiXCR, one row per CDR3 protein. This table has hundreds of thousands of distinct CDR3 sequences, over 9% appearing once. The sample was also linked to a second study, of T cells expressing NK-cell markers. As that report states: 5'RACE template switching with UMIs generated TCR beta cDNA.

The chain is built from TRBV20-1 and TRBJ2-1; 10 positions agree with TRBD1. The material was PBMCs from blood, obtained on the day of vaccination. This sequence originates from a man between 50 and 59 years old who received an inactivated influenza vaccine. The CDR3 here is CSAHDRGLGDEQFF. The CDR3 coding sequence is TGCAGTGCACACGACAGGGGGCTAGGGGATGAGCAGTTCTTC.